These T cell receptor beta chains were read from a single sample in a study of beta chain features in type 1 diabetes. Profiling relied on immunoSEQ multiplex PCR, and the TCRdb table lists in-frame clones only, not all of them. The repertoire has around 140,000 clones, around 9.3% of them found once; the top ten carry 1% to 1.5%. Sequenced sample: naive CD4+ T cells from blood. All receptors come from a man aged 18 to 29 in good health. Each CDR3 is given with its conserved first and last residue. A D gene is named only where the DNA matches it firmly. Part of the rows lack a size; the others show once, few, many or a class for expanded clones.

v_call	d_call	clone_size	j_call	cdr3_nt	cdr3_aa
TRBV14	NA	once	TRBJ1-4	TGTGCCAGCAGCCCCGCGGGAGAAAAACTGTTTTTT	CASSPAGEKLFF
TRBV4-1	NA	few	TRBJ1-4	TGCGCCAGCAGCCAAGATTGGGGCAGGGGAGAAGAAAAACTGTTTTTT	CASSQDWGRGEEKLFF
TRBV30	NA	NA	TRBJ2-3	TGTGCCTGGGGGGGCGGCGGGGATACGCAGTATTTT	CAWGGGGDTQYF
TRBV7-7	NA	few	TRBJ1-2	TGTGCCAGCAGCTTAGGAGGGGACTTTGGCTACACCTTC	CASSLGGDFGYTF
TRBV15	TRBD2	NA	TRBJ2-3	TGTGCCACCAGCAGAGGGGGTCTAGCGGGACAAACAGATACGCAGTATTTT	CATSRGGLAGQTDTQYF
TRBV18	NA	few	TRBJ1-2	TGTGCCAGCTCCACGTCGGGGTATGGCTACACCTTC	CASSTSGYGYTF
TRBV7-9	TRBD1	few	TRBJ2-3	TGTGCCAGCAGCTTAGGGACAGGGGTCACAGATACGCAGTATTTT	CASSLGTGVTDTQYF
TRBV7-2	NA	NA	TRBJ2-7	TGTGCCAGCAGCCAACGACAGGAGCAGTACTTC	CASSQRQEQYF
TRBV27	NA	few	TRBJ2-1	TGTGCCAGCAGTTTATCGGAGTACAATGAGCAGTTCTTC	CASSLSEYNEQFF
TRBV7-2	NA	NA	TRBJ1-2	TGTGCCAGCAGCTCACAGGTTCAGGGCTACACCTTC	CASSSQVQGYTF
TRBV10-3	TRBD1	few	TRBJ1-4	TGTGCCATCAGATCCGACAGGGGGGATGAAAAACTGTTTTTT	CAIRSDRGDEKLFF
TRBV9	TRBD1	few	TRBJ1-5	TGTGCCAGCAGCTCCGGGACAGGGGGGTTTCAGCCCCAGCATTTT	CASSSGTGGFQPQHF
TRBV27	TRBD2	NA	TRBJ2-7	TGTGCCAGCAGTCCACTAGCGGGGGTACCCTACGAGCAGTACTTC	CASSPLAGVPYEQYF
TRBV28	TRBD1	NA	TRBJ1-6	TGTGCCAGCAGTACGCAGGGGGGAGATTCACCCCTCCACTTT	CASSTQGGDSPLHF
TRBV7-8	NA	NA	TRBJ2-5	TGTGCCAGCAGCAAGGCAGGCTCAAGGCCAGAGACCCAGTACTTC	CASSKAGSRPETQYF
TRBV7-9	TRBD1	few	TRBJ2-3	TGTGCCAGCAGCGGCCACCGGGACAGGTCCACAGATACGCAGTATTTT	CASSGHRDRSTDTQYF
TRBV6-1	TRBD1	NA	TRBJ2-3	TGTGCCATCGGAGGACAGGGAACCACAGATACGCAGTATTTT	CAIGGQGTTDTQYF
TRBV7-2	TRBD2	few	TRBJ2-3	TGTGCCAGCAGCTTAGTCCTAGCGGGGGGGCCGGGGTTGGATACGCAGTATTTT	CASSLVLAGGPGLDTQYF
TRBV6-5	NA	NA	TRBJ1-1	TGTGCCAGCAGTTCTTCCGGGGTACGGGCTTTCTTT	CASSSSGVRAFF
TRBV5-4	TRBD1	few	TRBJ2-3	TGTGCCAGCAGCGTAACAGGGGGGAGGTTCGATACGCAGTATTTT	CASSVTGGRFDTQYF
TRBV6-5	TRBD1	few	TRBJ1-2	TGTGCCAGCAGAGAGACAGGGGCCTATGGCTACACCTTC	CASRETGAYGYTF
TRBV15	NA	many	TRBJ1-2	TGTGCCACCAGCAGAGGTACGGAGACCTATGGCTACACCTTC	CATSRGTETYGYTF
TRBV11-3	NA	few	TRBJ2-1	TGTGCCAGCAGCCCCCCGGGGGGCGCCCTCTACAATGAGCAGTTCTTC	CASSPPGGALYNEQFF
TRBV27	TRBD1	few	TRBJ1-5	TGTGCCAGCAGGGGGGAAACAGGGGGTCGTCAGCCCCAGCATTTT	CASRGETGGRQPQHF
TRBV2	NA	many	TRBJ2-7	TGTGCCAGCAGCCGCACAGTACCCTCCTACGAGCAGTACTTC	CASSRTVPSYEQYF
TRBV9	NA	NA	TRBJ2-1	TGTGCCAGCAGCGTAGTGCAACACGCACTATCCTACAATGAGCAGTTCTTC	CASSVVQHALSYNEQFF
TRBV5-1	TRBD1	few	TRBJ2-5	TGCGCCAGCAGCCCCCGGGACAGGGACCAAGAGACCCAGTACTTC	CASSPRDRDQETQYF
TRBV12-2	NA	NA	TRBJ2-7	TGTGCAAGTCGCACCCGACGCAGGCGGGGCCAAAGCTCCTACGAGCAGTACTTC	CASRTRRRRGQSSYEQYF
TRBV5-1	TRBD1	NA	TRBJ2-4	TGCGCCAGCAGTTTTCTTACAGGGGTGTTAGGCAAAAACATTCAGTACTTC	CASSFLTGVLGKNIQYF
TRBV2	TRBD1	few	TRBJ2-5	TGTGCCAGCAGTGTCGGGACAGGGAGAGAGACCCAGTACTTC	CASSVGTGRETQYF
TRBV7-9	TRBD2	NA	TRBJ2-3	TGTGCCAGCAGCGGGGGACTAGCGGGGGGCACAGATACGCAGTATTTT	CASSGGLAGGTDTQYF
TRBV6-1	TRBD1	few	TRBJ1-5	TGTGCCAGCACCCCAGGGGGTACGAGCAATCAGCCCCAGCATTTT	CASTPGGTSNQPQHF
TRBV9	NA	few	TRBJ2-7	TGTGCCAGCAGCGTCGGTGAAGGGGGGCAGTACTTC	CASSVGEGGQYF
TRBV5-1	NA	few	TRBJ2-5	TGCGCCAGCAGCGGACTAGAGACCCAGTACTTC	CASSGLETQYF
TRBV7-9	TRBD2	NA	TRBJ2-3	TGTGCCAGCAGCCCCTTGGGTACAGCGGGGACCGATACGCAGTATTTT	CASSPLGTAGTDTQYF
TRBV6-5	TRBD2	NA	TRBJ2-1	TGTGCCAGCAGTTCCCCTGGTAGCGGGGGCCCTGGTGAGCAGTTCTTC	CASSSPGSGGPGEQFF
TRBV20-1	NA	NA	TRBJ2-7	TGCAGTGCTCTCACTAGCTACGAGCAGTACTTC	CSALTSYEQYF
TRBV6-5	NA	few	TRBJ2-3	TGTGCCAGCAGTTGGGTAGCGGCAGATACGCAGTATTTT	CASSWVAADTQYF
TRBV11-3	TRBD1	NA	TRBJ2-1	TGTGCCAGCAGCTTAAGCCAGGGGGCAGGGGATGAGCAGTTCTTC	CASSLSQGAGDEQFF
TRBV9	TRBD1	few	TRBJ2-7	TGTGCCAGCAGCCCAACGGGACAGTGGTACGAGCAGTACTTC	CASSPTGQWYEQYF
TRBV5-4	NA	many	TRBJ2-1	TGTGCCAGCAGCCACGGACAGAACAATGAGCAGTTCTTC	CASSHGQNNEQFF
TRBV7-2	NA	many	TRBJ1-6	TGTGCCAGCAGCCAAGATGGGGCTTCACCCCTCCACTTT	CASSQDGASPLHF
TRBV27	TRBD1	NA	TRBJ1-4	TGTGCCAGCAAAGAGGGGGCAGCTAATGAAAAACTGTTTTTT	CASKEGAANEKLFF
TRBV29-1	NA	many	TRBJ2-1	TGCAGCGTTGAGAGGGTAGCGGAGCAGTTCTTC	CSVERVAEQFF
TRBV5-1	TRBD1	NA	TRBJ1-6	TGCGCCAGCAGTACAGGGGACGTTTCACCCCTCCACTTT	CASSTGDVSPLHF
TRBV10-2	TRBD2	NA	TRBJ2-5	TGCGCCAGCAGTGATTTATTGGGACTAGGCCTTAGGGAGACCCAGTACTTC	CASSDLLGLGLRETQYF
TRBV4-3	NA	NA	TRBJ2-7	TGCGCCAGCAGCCAGGGTGGGAGCCTACGCTACGAGCAGTACTTC	CASSQGGSLRYEQYF
TRBV9	NA	few	TRBJ2-5	TGTGCCAGCAGCGCAGGGGACCGGGAGACCCAGTACTTC	CASSAGDRETQYF